This T cell receptor (beta chain) was sequenced in a study of cytomegalovirus exposure and HLA in healthy donors. In the PCR, 60 Vbeta and 13 Jbeta primers were used. Profiling relied on immunoSEQ multiplex PCR, and the TCRdb table lists in-frame clones only, not all of them. This table holds 75,000 to 85,000 clones. Study-wide points: In a later analysis, a genetic analysis reported fewer productive-TCR N-insertions in an Asian-associated ancestry cluster than the cohort average. In a later analysis, TCR beta V- and J-gene trimming showed a link to a missense DCLRE1C variant.

Remarks on this clone: Its antigen is as yet unknown.

J was trimmed by 3 bases and V by 6 bases; bases with no gene match: 11. The CDR3 loop spans 15 amino acids. From germline, CDR1 is MDHEN and CDR2 SYDVKM. The receptor comes from a man aged 45 to 65 in good health and CMV-seronegative. The chain combines TRBV28 with TRBJ2-7; TRBD1 matches at 7 bases. Sequenced input: PBMCs. CDR3 in DNA: TGTGCCAGCAGCTCTAAACCGGACAGGCGCTACGAGCAGTACTTC. Its protein is CASSSKPDRRYEQYF.